What follows describes a single T cell receptor beta chain. In the same sample, other DNA sequences code for this CDR3. The CDR3 is 12 amino acids. The V end was cut by 0 bases, the J end by 5 bases, with 4 bases between. Germline V gene sequence: CDR1 ENHRY, CDR2 SYGVKD. The data belong to a study of blood T cell repertoires in COVID-19. The table came from immunoSEQ multiplex PCR; TCRdb's copy has only in-frame clones and leaves some out. The sample carries 150,000 to 200,000 clones, around 80% recorded once. The origin of this receptor is a human donor with acute or convalescent COVID-19. The donor label of this sample is uncertain. The sequenced sample was peripheral blood. The rearrangement joins TRBV10-3 to TRBJ2-5; D unresolved. Written as DNA, the CDR3 is TGTGCCATCAGTGAGTCGAGGGAGACCCAGTACTTC. This sequence encodes CAISESRETQYF.